This T cell receptor (beta chain) was recorded in a study of Ad26.COV2.S vaccination and SARS-CoV-2 variants (dated by TCRdb to the early 2020s). With regard to the full study: Donors in the vaccine arm were drawn from COV1001, a phase I-IIa trial of Ad26.COV2.S in healthy adults that was multicentre, randomized, double-blind and placebo-controlled. Sequencing of the TCRbeta repertoire served to evaluate the specificity and breadth of SARS-CoV-2-reactive T cell receptors following Ad26.COV2.S vaccination. Throughout the experiments and outcome assessment, investigators stayed blinded to trial group allocation. The TCR-sequenced set comprised about 30 samples: some 19 Ad26.COV2.S vaccine recipients, 5 placebo recipients and 8 SARS-CoV-2 convalescent individuals. Ad26.COV2.S was given intramuscularly at 5x10^10 or 1x10^11 viral particles, as a single shot or as two shots 56 days apart. Participants in the trial were split at random into five groups of five each, receiving low-dose or high-dose Ad26.COV2.S once or twice, or else placebo on both occasions. General study outcomes and caveats: It was noted by the authors that total T cell responses may have been underestimated by the TCR breadth and depth analyses. Compared with placebo recipients, Ad26.COV2.S recipients showed higher spike-specific TCR breadth (P = 0.0014). Vaccine and placebo recipients had comparable non-spike TCR breadth, which fits with the vaccine containing only spike. After vaccination, spike-specific CD8+ and CD4+ T cell responses were reported to show substantial breadth. Comparing responses between vaccine doses or regimens was not something the study was powered to do.

The treatment or condition label here, explained by the study, means: roughly 20 received Ad26.COV2.S at low or high dose, single or two shots; 5 received placebo; per-sample allocation not given. Repertoires of vaccine and placebo recipients were sequenced from samples taken on day 63 after the first injection. Cohort 1b enrolled about two dozen adults aged 18-55 years at a single site in Boston, USA, between 29 July and 7 August 2020. As a vaccine, Ad26.COV2.S was a replication-incompetent adenovirus type 26 vector that expressed a prefusion-stabilized SARS-CoV-2 spike protein derived from the original Wuhan strain. The count of this clone is one. There is no known antigen for this receptor. Within one base of it there is no much larger clone, and no base qualities were kept. TCRbeta CDR3 regions were sequenced with the immunoSEQ Assay. After extraction, genomic DNA underwent amplification by bias-controlled multiplex PCR, followed by high-throughput sequencing. The paper's processing steps were these. Collapsing and filtering of sequences were performed to quantify the absolute abundance of each unique TCRbeta CDR3 region. T cell fraction was estimated by normalization of TCRbeta template counts to usable DNA, with usable DNA being measured through amplification of reference genes present in all nucleated cells. Repertoire TCRs were annotated as SARS-CoV-2-specific by exact matching of V gene, CDR3 amino acid sequence and J gene to a known reactive TCR set. MIRA supplied the reference SARS-CoV-2 TCR set, which was filtered for enrichment in COVID-19-positive ImmuneCODE repertoires so that public or cross-reactive TCRs were removed. Using the MIRA antigens, annotated TCRs were further analysed by specific ORF or by position within an ORF. Breadth was defined as the number of annotated unique rearrangements divided by the total number of unique productive rearrangements, and depth was defined as the summed frequency of the annotated unique rearrangements. TCR breadth was compared between groups using two-sided Wilcoxon rank-sum tests. Imported from immuneACCESS, the table was reduced by TCRdb to in-frame sequences with V and J called. These copies leave out some clones; in studies compared against another copy, an unresolved V gene accounts for under half, and the cause of the remainder is not known. D and trimming come from the DNA, and the V and J calls and clone size come from that table. The sample profile shows around 450,000 clones; less than 95% of them were found once. Clones ranked in the top ten supply approximately 4.5% of the sample.

The CDR1 and CDR2 encoded by the germline V gene are KGHDR and SFDVKD. There are 14 amino acids in the CDR3, from cysteine to phenylalanine inclusive. Of the read, only the CDR3 DNA is kept; its 42 bases are in frame from base 1. V and J are trimmed by 4 bases and 6 bases, and the gene matches miss 5 bases of the junction. The V and J genes are TRBV24-1 and TRBJ2-1, with 7 bases in between that match TRBD2. This receptor was identified in a person between 18 and 60 years old who received the Ad26.COV2.S COVID-19 vaccine or a placebo. Sequencing was performed on peripheral blood, taken in a trial of Ad26.COV2.S vaccine versus placebo. The nucleotides read TGTGCCACCAGTGAACTGGGGGAGGGCAATGAGCAGTTCTTC. The encoded protein is CATSELGEGNEQFF.